The T cell receptor beta chain under discussion was sequenced for a study of T cells after yellow fever vaccination. Study information: Fractions low in cell number were prepared with SMART-Seq v4 Ultra Low Input.

Germline lookup yields CDR1 ENHRY and CDR2 SYGVKD. This CDR3 comprises 13 residues. Trimming shortened V by 2 bases and J by 1 base, and 5 bases separated the two germline ends. This clonotype showed up many times. What it binds is not known. 5'RACE template switching produced TCR cDNA carrying a universal primer site and UMIs. TCRdb independently ran MiXCR on the 5' RACE reads; one entry per CDR3 protein. The data show 140,000 to 150,000 distinct CDR3 sequences, with under 7% seen just once and 0.55% to 0.7% held by the top ten. Study outcomes and limitations: The booster response re-showed most primary clones: approximately 95% CD4, 88% CD8. Secondary responses were weaker yet peaked faster, day 5 versus 15.

The V gene is TRBV10-3, the J gene TRBJ2-5, with D perhaps TRBD2 (5 bases). This TCR derives from a man aged 25 to 40 who received the YFV17D yellow fever vaccine. This sample comprised CD4+ T cells sorted from PBMCs, obtained 10 days after the yellow fever booster vaccination. DNA of the CDR3: TGTGCCATCAGTGAGGGACTCCAAGAGACCCAGTACTTC. This sequence encodes CAISEGLQETQYF.